The sequence of this T cell receptor beta chain was determined in a study of T cell repertoires in cytomegalovirus infection. Looking at the study overall: CMV infection and matching HLA type were both indicated by public TCR beta signatures.

Regarding this clonotype: Its antigen is currently unknown.

Per the germline V gene, CDR1 is SGHVS and CDR2 is FQNEAQ. This CDR3 comprises 16 residues. V lost 6 bases and J lost 8; bases outside the gene matches: 15. One entry per CDR3 protein, called by TCRdb with MiXCR from the reads. The sample contains 640,000 or so distinct CDR3 sequences, around 35% of which appear only once. General study points: In two of eight donors, the top clonotype was HLA-C-restricted CMV-specific. Cumulative public TCR beta family frequency identified carriers of CMV plus the relevant HLA.

The TCR sequence derives from a human donor in good health (CMV status not recorded). Some clones in this sample may be carry-over from other donors' samples. This material consisted of cultured PBMCs, taken from culture after CMV antigen stimulation. The V and J genes are TRBV7-8 and TRBJ1-4, with 7 bases that match TRBD1. The CDR3 loop is CASRRGRGLVREKLFF. DNA for the CDR3: TGTGCCAGCAGGAGGGGGCGCGGTCTCGTTAGAGAAAAACTGTTTTTT.